A selection of T cell receptor beta chains follows, all from one sample in a study of cytotoxic CD8 clonotypes in ibrutinib-treated CLL. Here immunoSEQ multiplex PCR was the method, and the copy in TCRdb shows in-frame clones only, minus some. This sample yields some 120,000 clones, of which 58% are seen a single time; 30% to 45% belongs to the top ten. Sequencing used PBMCs, obtained after 24 months of ibrutinib treatment. Receptors originate from a human donor with chronic lymphocytic leukemia. Both conserved end residues are part of each CDR3. D genes are given only for firm matches. Clone sizes are given selectively: once, few, many, or a class where the clone is expanded.

NA	TRBJ1-6	TRBD1	TRBV7-2	CASSSGQGWGSPLHF	TGTGCCAGCAGCTCGGGACAGGGTTGGGGTTCACCCCTCCACTTT
NA	TRBJ2-2	TRBD2	TRBV11-3	CASSLGAGDGGELFF	TGTGCCAGCAGCTTAGGGGCGGGGGACGGCGGGGAGCTGTTTTTT
NA	TRBJ1-3	TRBD1	TRBV4-1	CASSQNRGPGNTIYF	TGCGCCAGCAGCCAAAACAGGGGGCCAGGAAACACCATATATTTT
NA	TRBJ2-5	TRBD1	TRBV27	CASSLRTGGETQYF	TGTGCCAGCAGTTTGAGGACAGGGGGAGAGACCCAGTACTTC
NA	TRBJ1-2	NA	TRBV6-5	CASSPVGGVSYGYTF	TGTGCCAGCAGCCCGGTAGGAGGGGTGAGCTATGGCTACACCTTC
NA	TRBJ2-1	NA	TRBV7-3	CASSPGTYNEQFF	TGTGCCAGCAGCCCCGGGACCTACAATGAGCAGTTCTTC
NA	TRBJ1-5	NA	TRBV6-1	CASSETRREPQHF	TGTGCCAGCAGTGAAACTCGCCGGGAGCCCCAGCATTTT
NA	TRBJ1-1	NA	TRBV7-9	CASSPRGGSTEAFF	TGTGCCAGCAGCCCAAGGGGGGGAAGCACTGAAGCTTTCTTT
NA	TRBJ1-4	NA	TRBV30	CAWGQSTNEKLFF	TGTGCCTGGGGACAGTCAACTAATGAAAAACTGTTTTTT
NA	TRBJ2-1	NA	TRBV11-3	CASSLDKSQGRGNEQFF	TGTGCCAGCAGCTTAGATAAATCCCAGGGGAGAGGCAATGAGCAGTTCTTC
many	TRBJ2-2	NA	TRBV10-3	CAIPDDTGELFF	TGTGCCATCCCTGATGACACCGGGGAGCTGTTTTTT
NA	TRBJ1-2	TRBD1	TRBV7-9	CASSSTGADGYTF	TGTGCCAGCAGCTCCACAGGGGCCGATGGCTACACCTTC
NA	TRBJ2-3	TRBD2	TRBV7-3	CASSLPSGGADNDTQYF	TGTGCCAGCAGCTTACCTAGCGGGGGGGCCGACAACGATACGCAGTATTTT
NA	TRBJ2-7	TRBD1	TRBV29-1	CSVQPRTGEYEQYF	TGCAGCGTCCAACCCCGGACAGGGGAGTACGAGCAGTACTTC
NA	TRBJ2-1	NA	TRBV7-2	CASSLEEGAYNEQFF	TGTGCCAGCAGCTTAGAGGAGGGGGCCTACAATGAGCAGTTCTTC
NA	TRBJ2-6	NA	TRBV19	CASRQGYSGANVLTF	TGTGCCAGTAGACAGGGCTACTCTGGGGCCAACGTCCTGACTTTC
NA	TRBJ1-6	NA	TRBV7-2	CASSLGTGLSPLHF	TGTGCCAGCAGCTTGGGTACAGGGCTATCACCCCTCCACTTT
few	TRBJ1-3	NA	TRBV19	CASTPRLVFGNTIYF	TGTGCCAGTACCCCCCGATTAGTCTTTGGAAACACCATATATTTT
NA	TRBJ1-5	TRBD1	TRBV6-6	CASSGQAAGNQPQHF	TGTGCCAGCAGCGGACAGGCGGCGGGCAATCAGCCCCAGCATTTT
NA	TRBJ2-1	TRBD2	TRBV14	CASSPGTGGNEQFF	TGTGCCAGCAGCCCAGGGACGGGGGGGAATGAGCAGTTCTTC
NA	TRBJ2-3	NA	TRBV9	CASSARVSHTDTQYF	TGTGCCAGCAGCGCCAGGGTATCCCACACAGATACGCAGTATTTT
NA	TRBJ1-1	NA	TRBV6-5	CASSYSTMNTEAFF	TGTGCCAGCAGTTACTCAACAATGAACACTGAAGCTTTCTTT
few	TRBJ1-5	NA	TRBV10-1	CASSELVPGGTNQPQHF	TGCGCCAGCAGTGAGTTAGTCCCCGGGGGGACCAATCAGCCCCAGCATTTT
few	TRBJ2-3	NA	TRBV6-5	CATEGTDTQYF	TGTGCCACCGAAGGCACAGATACGCAGTATTTT
NA	TRBJ2-7	TRBD1	TRBV10-3	CATTRSATGDGYEQYF	TGTGCCACCACTAGGAGTGCAACAGGGGACGGCTACGAGCAGTACTTC
many	TRBJ1-1	NA	TRBV6-5	CASSPWTEGTEAFF	TGTGCCAGCAGTCCTTGGACAGAGGGGACTGAAGCTTTCTTT
NA	TRBJ2-1	NA	TRBV15	CATRVGQAYNEQFF	TGTGCCACCAGAGTCGGGCAGGCTTACAATGAGCAGTTCTTC
NA	TRBJ1-1	TRBD1	TRBV19	CASNPWDRDFEGNMNTEAFF	TGTGCCAGTAACCCATGGGACAGGGATTTTGAGGGGAATATGAACACTGAAGCTTTCTTT
NA	TRBJ2-5	TRBD2	TRBV4-3	CASSQDRGGSETQYF	TGCGCCAGCAGCCAAGATCGGGGAGGGTCGGAGACCCAGTACTTC
NA	TRBJ1-1	TRBD1	TRBV30	CAWSVGLDRGPLEAFF	TGTGCCTGGAGTGTAGGACTCGACAGGGGCCCCCTTGAAGCTTTCTTT
NA	TRBJ2-1	TRBD1	TRBV7-9	CASSDPTGGRVEQFF	TGTGCCAGCAGCGATCCTACAGGGGGCCGTGTTGAGCAGTTCTTC
NA	TRBJ2-5	NA	TRBV9	CASSLEGRGETQYF	TGTGCCAGCAGCCTTGAGGGCCGTGGGGAGACCCAGTACTTC
NA	TRBJ1-5	NA	TRBV6-1	CASSELTGSGLPQHF	TGTGCCAGCAGTGAACTCACAGGGTCGGGACTGCCCCAGCATTTT
NA	TRBJ1-2	TRBD1	TRBV5-6	CASSLTRGRNYGYTF	TGTGCCAGCAGCTTGACCAGGGGGAGAAACTATGGCTACACCTTC
once	TRBJ1-1	NA	TRBV6-6	CASQSNTEAFF	TGTGCCAGCCAGTCCAACACTGAAGCTTTCTTT
NA	TRBJ1-5	NA	TRBV27	CASSRWSNQPQHF	TGTGCCAGCAGTCGGTGGAGCAATCAGCCCCAGCATTTT
NA	TRBJ1-3	NA	TRBV28	CASSLRVNSGNTIYF	TGTGCCAGCAGTTTAAGGGTTAACTCTGGAAACACCATATATTTT
once	TRBJ2-7	NA	TRBV30	CAGGESYEQYF	TGTGCCGGGGGCGAATCCTACGAGCAGTACTTC
NA	TRBJ2-5	NA	TRBV5-1	CASSLVLVKYQETQYF	TGCGCCAGCAGCTTGGTCCTTGTGAAGTACCAAGAGACCCAGTACTTC
NA	TRBJ2-5	TRBD2	TRBV9	CASSVNSGGQETQYF	TGTGCCAGCAGCGTAAACAGCGGGGGACAAGAGACCCAGTACTTC
NA	TRBJ2-7	NA	TRBV27	CASRLTGEVPWYEQYF	TGTGCCAGCAGGCTAACGGGGGAGGTGCCCTGGTACGAGCAGTACTTC
few	TRBJ2-4	TRBD1	TRBV5-1	CASSQDRVLVF	TGCGCCAGCAGCCAGGACAGGGTTTTAGTTTTC
NA	TRBJ2-7	TRBD1	TRBV7-3	CASSPDRAYEQYF	TGTGCCAGCAGCCCCGACAGGGCCTACGAGCAGTACTTC
NA	TRBJ2-3	TRBD2	TRBV29-1	CSLTGSGGASTDTQYF	TGCAGCCTTACCGGTAGCGGGGGGGCTAGCACAGATACGCAGTATTTT
few	TRBJ1-5	TRBD1	TRBV5-1	CASSAPGQGRKRQPQHF	TGCGCCAGCAGCGCCCCGGGACAGGGGAGGAAAAGGCAGCCCCAGCATTTT
NA	TRBJ1-5	NA	TRBV7-2	CASSLNSNQPQHF	TGTGCCAGCAGCTTAAATAGCAATCAGCCCCAGCATTTT
NA	TRBJ1-5	NA	TRBV5-4	CAMGAQNQPQHF	TGTGCCATGGGGGCCCAAAATCAGCCCCAGCATTTT
NA	TRBJ2-2	NA	TRBV28	CASREQGIGELFF	TGTGCCAGCAGGGAACAGGGAATCGGGGAGCTGTTTTTT
NA	TRBJ2-6	NA	TRBV5-1	CASSLRGQSFSGANVLTF	TGCGCCAGCAGCTTGCGTGGACAGTCCTTCTCTGGGGCCAACGTCCTGACTTTC
NA	TRBJ2-1	NA	TRBV7-6	CASSPAGQNLNEQFF	TGTGCCAGCAGCCCAGCGGGACAGAATCTCAATGAGCAGTTCTTC
NA	TRBJ2-3	NA	TRBV7-9	CASSSDTQYF	TGTGCCAGCAGCTCAGATACGCAGTATTTT
NA	TRBJ2-3	TRBD1	TRBV5-5	CASSLLPGGGPDTQYF	TGTGCCAGCAGCTTGCTTCCAGGGGGTGGCCCAGATACGCAGTATTTT
NA	TRBJ2-2	NA	TRBV30	CAWSVTAGELFF	TGTGCCTGGAGTGTAACGGCCGGGGAGCTGTTTTTT
few	TRBJ1-1	NA	TRBV30	CAWFPLLVALEAFF	TGTGCCTGGTTCCCCCTCCTGGTGGCCCTGGAAGCTTTCTTT
NA	TRBJ1-1	TRBD1	TRBV19	CASTKDRDNTEAFF	TGTGCCAGTACCAAGGACAGGGACAACACTGAAGCTTTCTTT
NA	TRBJ1-1	NA	TRBV6-5	CASTSPGSTEAFF	TGTGCCAGCACTTCACCGGGGAGCACTGAAGCTTTCTTT
NA	TRBJ2-5	NA	TRBV10-3	CAGGGPYF	TGTGCCGGGGGCGGGCCGTACTTC
NA	TRBJ1-2	NA	TRBV5-1	CASSLDGESFGYGYTF	TGCGCCAGCAGCTTGGATGGGGAGAGCTTTGGCTATGGCTACACCTTC
NA	TRBJ2-5	NA	TRBV6-5	CASSKREGGVGTQYF	TGTGCCAGCAGTAAAAGGGAAGGGGGGGTAGGGACCCAGTACTTC
few	TRBJ1-3	TRBD1	TRBV12-5	CASGLVIGGVGNTIYF	TGTGCTAGTGGTTTGGTAATAGGGGGCGTCGGAAACACCATATATTTT